Shown below are 12 T cell receptor beta chains from a single sample sequenced in a study of blood T cell repertoires in COVID-19. Generated by immunoSEQ multiplex PCR, the TCRdb table keeps only in-frame clones and is missing some. The sample contains 180,000 or so clones, approximately 86% of which appear only once. The sequenced sample was peripheral blood. The source of these receptors is a man aged 18 to 29 with acute or convalescent COVID-19.

The J gene is TRBJ2-7, the V gene TRBV28; tentatively, D is TRBD2 (6 bases). Germline CDR1 reads MDHEN; CDR2 reads SYDVKM. The germline V and J ends were trimmed by 6 bases and 4 bases, with 16 bases remaining between them. CDR3 length: 14 amino acids. The chain's CDR3 is CASSGGASGYEQYV. The CDR3 bases are TGTGCCAGCAGCGGAGGGGCGAGCGGATACGAGCAGTACGTC.

The CDR3 spells CASSLGSGGAISYNEQFF. The CDR3 DNA reads as TGTGCCAGCAGCTTAGGTAGCGGGGGGGCGATATCCTACAATGAGCAGTTCTTC. The chain is built from TRBV7-9 and TRBJ2-1; 11 nucleotides match TRBD2. Germline V gives CDR1 SEHNR, CDR2 FQNEAQ (reference sequence). The length of the CDR3 is 18 residues. V shed 1 base and J 1 base; nucleotides not matched to a gene: 6.

The rearrangement joins TRBV30 to TRBJ2-2, with 10 nucleotides matching TRBD1. CDR1 is GTSNPN, CDR2 SVGIG, per germline (reference sequence). The V and J ends lost 2 bases and 7 bases, in that order; junction bases with no gene match: 7. The CDR3 loop spans 15 amino acids. CDR3 sequence reads: CAWSPGQGMLGELFF. CDR3 in DNA: TGTGCCTGGAGTCCGGGACAGGGGATGCTCGGGGAGCTGTTTTTT.

The chain recombines TRBV5-6 with TRBJ2-7; D possibly corresponds to TRBD1 (5 bases). Between the trimmed V and J ends, which lost 1 base and 1 base, there was a span of 9 bases. CDR1 and CDR2 from the germline V gene are SGHDT and YYEEEE. The CDR3 has 14 amino acids. DNA for the CDR3: TGTGCCAGCAGCTTGAGGTACAGGTCCTACGAGCAGTACGTC. Protein sequence: CASSLRYRSYEQYV.

The rearrangement links TRBV5-8 to TRBJ1-1, with TRBD1 matching 8 bases. Germline CDR1 reads SGHTS; CDR2 reads YDEGEE. The CDR3 is 15 residues long. Trimming took 4 bases from V and 6 from J; bases not matched to a gene: 11. The chain's CDR3 is CASSRRQGSVAEAFF. In nucleotides, the CDR3 is TGTGCCAGCAGCCGAAGACAGGGGAGTGTAGCTGAAGCTTTCTTT.

The chain uses TRBV6-2 or TRBV6-3 and TRBJ1-2; TRBD1 aligns across 9 bases. The CDR3 is 15 amino acids. The germline CDR1 and CDR2 sequences are MNHEY and SVGEGT. V trimming: 2 bases; J trimming: 7 bases; junction bases outside the gene matches: 8. The DNA of the CDR3 is TGTGCCAGCAGTTACCCGGGACAGGGTTCTTTTGGCTACACCTTC. Its translation: CASSYPGQGSFGYTF.

This chain links TRBV6-5 with TRBJ2-5, with 8 bases fitting TRBD1. The J segment lost 1 base and the V segment lost 5 bases, leaving 6 bases of the junction unmatched. The CDR3 length is 15 residues. Germline V CDR1 and CDR2: MNHEY, SVGAGI. Here the CDR3 reads CASSRNRGTQETQYF. The CDR3 region has the DNA TGTGCCAGCAGTCGGAACAGGGGGACCCAAGAGACCCAGTACTTC.

As for this clone: The sample has other DNA sequences that encode this CDR3 too. This chain links TRBV28 with TRBJ1-1, with D unclear. The germline V and J ends were trimmed by 3 bases and 2 bases, with 7 bases remaining between them. Germline CDR1 is MDHEN and CDR2 is SYDVKM. The CDR3 length is 13 residues. The chain's CDR3 is CASSLAVNTEAFF. CDR3 in DNA: TGTGCCAGCAGTTTGGCGGTAAACACTGAAGCTTTCTTT.

V gene TRBV23-1 combines with J gene TRBJ1-5, with TRBD1 as a possible D gene (5 bases). TRBV23-1 is assigned to the ORF class and has an uncertain function. The CDR3 spans 16 residues. Trimming pared 1 base from V and 4 bases from J, leaving 14 bases between. This chain's CDR3 is CASSQFGGRGNQPQHF. In nucleotides, the CDR3 is TGCGCCAGCAGTCAATTCGGAGGGAGGGGAAATCAGCCCCAGCATTTT.

The CDR3 sequence is CASSADTKNIQYF. DNA for the CDR3: TGTGCCAGCAGCGCGGACACAAAAAACATTCAGTACTTC. The chain carries TRBV9 and TRBJ2-4, with TRBD1 as a possible D gene (5 bases). Trimming took 3 bases from V and 4 from J, leaving 8 bases between them. Germline V lookup: CDR1 SGDLS, CDR2 YYNGEE. The CDR3 has 13 amino acids.

DNA of the CDR3: TGTGCCAGCAGCTCGGGACAGGGGGAGGGACGACCCCTCCACTTT. Protein: CASSSGQGEGRPLHF. The rearrangement links TRBV5-6 to TRBJ1-6; TRBD1 agrees at 11 bases. Germline V gene sequence: CDR1 SGHDT, CDR2 YYEEEE. The V and J ends lost 3 bases and 12 bases, in that order; junction bases with no gene match: 8. The CDR3 contains 15 residues.

This clone was found a few times. The chain combines TRBV27 with TRBJ1-1, with a tentative D call TRBD1 (6 bases). The CDR3 is 14 residues long. Germline V CDR1 and CDR2: MNHEY, SMNVEV (reference sequence). V was clipped by 4 bases and J by 0 bases, with 9 bases between them. The chain's CDR3 is CASSSTGLNTEAFF. In DNA, the CDR3 is TGTGCCAGCAGTTCAACAGGGCTGAACACTGAAGCTTTCTTT.